This T cell receptor beta chain was observed in a study of sequential checkpoint blockade in melanoma (dated by TCRdb to the late 2010s). About the study as a whole: In a 1:1 randomization, patients received either first-line nivolumab then ipilimumab (arm A) or ipilimumab then nivolumab (arm B). Both trial sequences were followed by maintenance nivolumab.

This clone occurred a few times. It lacks a known antigen. One base away there is no much larger clone; base qualities are not given. The immunoSEQ Assay was used to immunosequence TCRbeta CDR3 regions from genomic DNA. Before high-throughput sequencing, the genomic DNA was amplified using bias-controlled multiplex PCR. Per the source publication's procedure: To quantify the absolute abundance of each unique TCRbeta CDR3 region, the sequences were collapsed and filtered. Clonality, defined as 1 minus Pielou's evenness, was calculated using only productive rearrangements. A previously published method was used to identify clones with significantly greater frequencies in on-treatment samples than in baseline samples. TCRdb holds this immuneACCESS table with in-frame rearrangements only. Some clones are missing; in checked studies, unresolved V genes explain under half, and the rest has no known cause. V and J calls and clone size are those listed in that table; D and trimming were worked out from the DNA. Within this sample are about 12,000 clones, with about four fifths of them counted one time only. Of the sample, about 51% falls within the top ten clones.

Broad study findings and their caveats: The response-prediction model combining TCR metrics and mutation burden needs validation in larger, independent patient cohorts.

This sample's treatment or condition label indicates: randomized to nivolumab then ipilimumab (arm A) or the reverse (arm B). No trial patient had received prior DNA-damaging chemotherapy. A FACS Aria II flow cytometer was used to sort live CD3+CD8+ cells that were negative for CD19 and CD56 from thawed PBMCs. Samples came from patients with melanoma in CheckMate 064, a randomized, open-label phase II trial of sequential checkpoint blockade. Peripheral blood mononuclear cells were obtained through leukapheresis, purified using Ficoll-Paque, and frozen in human serum containing roughly 10% DMSO. Right after sorting, the blood CD3+CD8+ cells were verified to be >95% pure, and DNA extraction followed. The CDR3 contains 15 residues, cysteine and phenylalanine counted. Kept here is only the CDR3 DNA, which spans 45 bases and is read in frame from base 1. Reading the germline V gene gives CDR1 LGHNA and CDR2 YSLEER. Trimming takes 1 base from V and 5 bases from J, and the germline ends sit 14 bases apart.

This clonotype originated in a human donor with melanoma. Recombination joined TRBV4-3 with TRBJ1-2; the D gene is perhaps TRBD1, on 6 matching bases. The sequencing used CD8+ T cells sorted from blood (inferred from file names), collected from a patient given nivolumab and ipilimumab in sequence. CDR3 protein: CASSQGTAVRYGYTF. The DNA sequence is as follows: TGCGCCAGCAGCCAAGGGACAGCGGTTAGATATGGCTACACCTTC.